These T cell receptor beta chains were read from a single sample in a study of OX40 agonist ivuxolimab in advanced cancers. The method was immunoSEQ multiplex PCR; TCRdb's version includes in-frame clones alone and lacks a portion of them. The profile shows tens of thousands of clones, over 85% of them singletons. The source material was CD4+ or CD8+ T cells sorted from blood, sampled in a trial of the OX40 agonist ivuxolimab. The source is an adult with an advanced solid tumor such as melanoma, head and neck, liver or kidney cancer. Both conserved end residues are part of each CDR3. Fields, in order: clone size, J gene, V gene, D gene, CDR3 DNA, CDR3 protein. D genes are given only for firm matches. Some rows have no size entry. The others give once, few or many, or a class for an expanded clone.

>NA|TRBJ1-2|TRBV14|TRBD1
TGTGCCAGCAGCCAAGATAGAGGGGGCAACTATGGCTACACCTTC
CASSQDRGGNYGYTF
>NA|TRBJ2-1|TRBV6-5|NA
TGTGCCAGCAGTTACTCTTTAGGGTCGAATGAGCAGTTCTTC
CASSYSLGSNEQFF
>NA|TRBJ2-4|TRBV30|NA
TGTGCCTGGAGTGTAGGGTTAGCCAAAAACATTCAGTACTTC
CAWSVGLAKNIQYF
>NA|TRBJ2-7|TRBV13|NA
TGTGCCAGCAGCCAGGGACTCCGCTCCTACGAGCAGTACTTC
CASSQGLRSYEQYF
>NA|TRBJ2-3|TRBV5-6|NA
TGTGCCAGCAGCTTGCAGAGCACAGATACGCAGTATTTT
CASSLQSTDTQYF
>NA|TRBJ2-1|TRBV4-1|NA
TGCGCCAGCAGCCAAGGACAGGAGTCCTACAATGAGCAGTTCTTC
CASSQGQESYNEQFF
>once|TRBJ2-2|TRBV28|TRBD2
TGTGCCAGCAGTCTCTTAGCGGGGGAAAACACCGGGGAGCTGTTTTTT
CASSLLAGENTGELFF
>NA|TRBJ1-4|TRBV11-2|TRBD1
TGTGCCAGCAGCATCCTTGGACAGGCAACTAATGAAAAACTGTTTTTT
CASSILGQATNEKLFF
>NA|TRBJ2-1|TRBV6-5|NA
TGTGCCAGCAGTTCCGGTGAGGGTTTAGGGCGCAATGAGCAGTTCTTC
CASSSGEGLGRNEQFF
>NA|TRBJ1-5|TRBV27|NA
TGTGCCAGCAGTTTAATAGGTCAGCCCCAGCATTTT
CASSLIGQPQHF